The rows below give T cell receptor beta chains drawn from one sample of a study of radiation and T cells in renal cell carcinoma. TCRdb's copy holds only in-frame clones and misses some; the assay was immunoSEQ multiplex PCR. The sample carries some 140,000 clones, 88% recorded once. The sample in question was blood, obtained from a patient whose treatment included radiotherapy and nephrectomy. The receptors shown here come from a woman aged 45-59 years with renal cell carcinoma. The CDR3 runs from the conserved cysteine through the conserved F or W. A D gene is named only where the DNA matches it firmly. Not every row has a clone size; where given, it reads once, few, many or a size class.

V gene	clone size	J gene	D gene	CDR3 length	CDR3 DNA	CDR3 protein
TRBV11-3	NA	TRBJ2-1	NA	13	TGTGCCAGCAGCTTCTCCACAGTCAATGAGCAGTTCTTC	CASSFSTVNEQFF
TRBV19	NA	TRBJ1-5	NA	13	TGTGCCAGTAGTGTGGGTTTGGAGCAGCCCCAGCATTTT	CASSVGLEQPQHF
TRBV7-2	NA	TRBJ1-5	NA	14	TGTGCCAGCAGCCTTAACCCAACTGATCAGCCCCAGCATTTT	CASSLNPTDQPQHF
TRBV4-3	NA	TRBJ2-7	NA	15	TGCGCCAGCAGCCAAGGGTCGCAGGGAATTTACGAGCAGTACTTC	CASSQGSQGIYEQYF
TRBV6-6	NA	TRBJ1-2	NA	16	TGTGCCAGCAGTCCCCCCCCCGGGGAAATGGTCTATGGCTACACCTTC	CASSPPPGEMVYGYTF
TRBV28	NA	TRBJ1-3	NA	12	TGTGCCAGCAGGACAGCTGGAAACACCATATATTTT	CASRTAGNTIYF
TRBV7-9	few	TRBJ2-7	TRBD2	15	TGTGCCAGCAGGGGAGCGGGGTCGAAAACCTACGAGCAGTACTTC	CASRGAGSKTYEQYF
TRBV29-1	few	TRBJ2-7	NA	11	TGCAGCGTTGAAAGGTCCTACGAGCAGTACTTC	CSVERSYEQYF
TRBV9	few	TRBJ1-1	NA	14	TGTGCCAGCAGCGTATCGGTGGGGGGCACTGAAGCTTTCTTT	CASSVSVGGTEAFF
TRBV14	once	TRBJ1-2	NA	14	TGTGCCAGCAGCGGGCGACTCTCCTTCTATGGCTACACCTTC	CASSGRLSFYGYTF
TRBV4-1	NA	TRBJ2-7	TRBD2	15	TGCGCCAGCAGCCAACAAGCGGGGGGGCCTGACGAGCAGTACTTC	CASSQQAGGPDEQYF
TRBV7-8	once	TRBJ2-5	TRBD1	16	TGTGCCAGCAGCTTGAGGAGACAGGGAGTGGGCGAGACCCAGTACTTC	CASSLRRQGVGETQYF
TRBV5-1	NA	TRBJ1-2	NA	13	TGCGCCAGCAGCTTCGGGGGACTCTATGGCTACACCTTC	CASSFGGLYGYTF
TRBV6-6	once	TRBJ1-5	NA	16	TGTGCCAGCAGGCCACAGGGAAAAAAAAGCAATCAGCCCCAGCATTTT	CASRPQGKKSNQPQHF
TRBV12-5	NA	TRBJ2-4	NA	12	TGTGCTAGTGGTACCCCCGAAAGTGGAGTTGACTTC	CASGTPESGVDF
TRBV6-1	NA	TRBJ2-2	NA	17	TGTGCCAGCAGTGAACCCCCCCCGAGAATGAACACCGGGGAGCTGTTTTTT	CASSEPPPRMNTGELFF
TRBV6-1	NA	TRBJ2-5	TRBD2	17	TGTGCCAGCAGTGACAACTCGGCCCGGGGGGTACGGGAGACCCAGTACTTC	CASSDNSARGVRETQYF
TRBV14	once	TRBJ2-5	NA	13	TGTGCCAGCAGAGGGGATTCGGGGGAGACCCAGTACTTC	CASRGDSGETQYF
TRBV7-3	NA	TRBJ2-1	TRBD2	15	TGTGCCAGCAGCTTAAGCGGGGGGGCTTACAATGAGCAGTTCTTC	CASSLSGGAYNEQFF
TRBV10-3	NA	TRBJ1-1	NA	13	TGTGCCATCAGCGTGGACAGAGTGACTGAAGCTTTCTTT	CAISVDRVTEAFF
TRBV7-2	NA	TRBJ1-5	NA	13	TGTGCCAGCAGCCCTCAGAGGAATCAGCCCCAGCATTTT	CASSPQRNQPQHF
TRBV9	NA	TRBJ1-6	NA	13	TGTGCCAGCAGCCTTACAGATAATTCACCCCTCCACTTT	CASSLTDNSPLHF
TRBV30	NA	TRBJ2-2	NA	18	TGTGCCTGGAGTGTAGAAGCCCCTAGGGCGACGGGCACCGGGGAGCTGTTTTTT	CAWSVEAPRATGTGELFF
TRBV14	NA	TRBJ1-6	NA	14	TGTGCCAGCAGTTTCCGGGACGGAAATTCACCCCTCCACTTT	CASSFRDGNSPLHF
TRBV18	NA	TRBJ1-1	TRBD1	15	TGTGCCAGCTCACCCCGGGACAGCATGAACACTGAAGCTTTCTTT	CASSPRDSMNTEAFF
TRBV9	NA	TRBJ2-2	TRBD2	17	TGTGCCAGCAGCCTGGGACTAGCGGGGGGGCTTAGCGGGGAGCTGTTTTTT	CASSLGLAGGLSGELFF
TRBV19	NA	TRBJ1-5	TRBD1	15	TGTGCCAGTAGTATAGTCGTACAGGGGAATCAGCCCCAGCATTTT	CASSIVVQGNQPQHF
TRBV7-9	NA	TRBJ2-7	TRBD2	19	TGTGCCAGCAGCCCCCGGACTAGCGGGGGGGGATACCTTCCCTACGAGCAGTACTTC	CASSPRTSGGGYLPYEQYF
TRBV2	once	TRBJ2-7	NA	12	TGTGCCAGCAGCGATGATGACTACGAGCAGTACTTC	CASSDDDYEQYF
TRBV19	NA	TRBJ2-7	TRBD1	14	TGTGCCAGTAGTCCAGGACAGGGTGGGTACGAGCAGTACTTC	CASSPGQGGYEQYF
TRBV30	NA	TRBJ2-1	NA	11	TGTGCCTGGAGTGTAAGGGTGCAGCAGTTCTTC	CAWSVRVQQFF